What follows are 24 T cell receptor beta chains derived from one specimen sequenced in a study of beta chain features in type 1 diabetes. Investigators reverse transcribed all isolated RNA, so they sequenced expressed TCRB transcripts. TCRdb keeps only in-frame clones here, not all; method: immunoSEQ multiplex PCR. The sample has about 320,000 clones, 12% to 15% seen once; the top ten hold about 6.7%. Sequencing input: central memory CD4+ T cells from blood. All receptors come from a man younger than 45 in good health.

A few counts support this clone. The chain carries TRBV6-1 and TRBJ2-2; possible D gene TRBD1, 6 bases. The germline CDR1 and CDR2 sequences are MNHNS and SASEGT. This CDR3 region has 15 residues. Between the trimmed V and J ends, which lost 4 bases and 5 bases, there was a span of 14 bases. CDR3 residues: CASSGRRGRTGELFF. The DNA for the CDR3 is TGTGCCAGCAGTGGGCGCAGGGGTAGGACCGGGGAGCTGTTTTTT.

The V and J genes are TRBV11-1 and TRBJ1-3; D call uncertain. The CDR3 totals 14 residues. The V and J ends lost 1 base and 4 bases respectively, with 8 bases between them. Looked up from germline, CDR1 is SGHAT and CDR2 is FQDESV (reference sequence). The CDR3 spells CASSLDTTGNTIYF. The CDR3 nucleotides are TGTGCCAGCAGCTTAGACACGACAGGAAACACCATATATTTT.

The chain recombines TRBV7-2 with TRBJ1-2; D gene uncertain. The CDR3 is made up of 15 amino acids. Trimming removed 5 bases from V and 4 bases from J, with 17 bases in between. Germline V gives CDR1 SGHTA, CDR2 FQGNSA. The CDR3 reads CASSQESSLSYGYTF. CDR3 DNA: TGTGCCAGCAGCCAAGAATCGAGTCTTTCCTATGGCTACACCTTC. The whole variable domain, filled in from reference TRBV7-2 and TRBJ1-2, reads GAGVSQSPSNKVTEKGKDVELRCDPISGHTALYWYRQSLGQGLEFLIYFQGNSAPDKSGLPSDRFSAERTGGSVSTLTIQRTQQEDSAVYLCASSQESSLSYGYTFGSGTRLTVV.

This clone was detected a few times. The chain joins TRBV5-3 to TRBJ2-1; TRBD1 matches 7 bases. TRBV5-3 is reported as an ORF; its role is uncertain. This CDR3 contains 17 residues. Losses at the gene ends were 5 bases for V and 0 bases for J; bases not matched to a gene: 11. The CDR3 DNA is TGTGCCAGAAGGCGGTACGTACAGGGGAGCTCCTACAATGAGCAGTTCTTC. Translating gives CARRRYVQGSSYNEQFF.

This chain joins TRBV20-1 and TRBJ1-2, with no clear D. CDR3 length: 9 amino acids. Germline V gives CDR1 DFQATT, CDR2 SNEGSKA (reference sequence). Trimming removed 7 bases from V and 13 bases from J, with 13 bases in between. As DNA, the CDR3 is TGCAGTGGTCCGAGGGCTGGCACCTTC. Its protein is CSGPRAGTF.

The chain employs TRBV6-5 and TRBJ2-3; 8 positions match TRBD2. With V trimmed by 7 bases and J by 1 base, 4 bases remained unmatched. The CDR3 loop spans 14 amino acids. Germline CDR1 and CDR2: MNHEY and SVGAGI. CDR3 sequence reads: CASTLSGGTDTQYF. The CDR3 coding sequence is TGTGCCAGCACCCTTAGCGGGGGCACAGATACGCAGTATTTT.

This clone was seen at least ten times. The chain joins TRBV5-1 to TRBJ1-4, with D hard to call. Trimming removed 4 bases from V and 8 bases from J, with 18 bases in between. Germline V lookup: CDR1 SGHRS, CDR2 YFSETQ. CDR3 length: 15 amino acids. The CDR3 loop is CASSDTRNGQEKLFF. In DNA, the CDR3 is TGCGCCAGCAGCGATACACGGAACGGGCAGGAAAAACTGTTTTTT.

This chain joins TRBV27 and TRBJ2-1; 15 positions match TRBD2. CDR3 length equals 17 residues. The J segment lost 4 bases and the V segment lost 5 bases, leaving 6 bases of the junction unmatched. Germline V gene data show CDR1 as MNHEY and CDR2 as SMNVEV (reference sequence). The CDR3 sequence: CASSHGTSGGTYNEQFF. CDR3 nucleotide sequence: TGTGCCAGCAGTCATGGGACTAGCGGGGGGACTTACAATGAGCAGTTCTTC.

This chain uses TRBV4-3 with TRBJ2-3; D call uncertain. The CDR3 has 13 amino acids. Germline V gene data show CDR1 as LGHNA and CDR2 as YSLEER. Trimming shortened V by 0 bases and J by 8 bases, and 9 bases separated the two germline ends. The CDR3 protein is CASSQDNRATQYF. CDR3 DNA: TGCGCCAGCAGCCAAGATAATCGGGCTACGCAGTATTTT.

J is TRBJ2-5 and V is TRBV5-4; tentatively, D is TRBD2 (6 bases). V was trimmed by 2 bases and J by 2 bases, leaving 7 bases between them. This CDR3 has 13 residues. Germline CDR1 reads SGHNT; CDR2 reads YYREEE (reference sequence). In DNA form, the CDR3 reads TGTGCCAGCAGCTTCGGGACTCAAGAGACCCAGTACTTC. Translating gives CASSFGTQETQYF.

By proportion, this clone is medium-sized (0.01 to 0.1%). This chain connects TRBV29-1 to TRBJ2-6; D not certain. The CDR3 runs 12 residues. CDR1 and CDR2 (germline): SQVTM, ANQGSEA. Trimming pared 4 bases from V and 2 bases from J, leaving 3 bases between. In DNA, the CDR3 is TGCAGCGTTGCTGCTGGGGCCAACGTCCTGACTTTC. This translates into CSVAAGANVLTF.

This clone was seen a few times. The chain joins TRBV5-1 to TRBJ2-7, with 10 bases fitting TRBD2. V was pared by 2 bases and J by 2 bases, with 13 bases of the junction left unmatched. The germline gives CDR1 SGHRS, CDR2 YFSETQ. The CDR3 spans 18 residues. The CDR3 sequence is CASSFSANSGGTPYEQYF. The CDR3, as DNA: TGCGCCAGCAGCTTCTCAGCTAATAGCGGGGGGACCCCCTACGAGCAGTACTTC.

The chain employs TRBV10-3 and TRBJ2-1; TRBD2 agrees at 7 bases. Per germline, CDR1 ENHRY and CDR2 SYGVKD. J gave up 7 bases and V 1 base, and 7 bases lay outside the gene matches. This CDR3 comprises 15 residues. CDR3 region: CAISEYGGLRNEQFF. The DNA for the CDR3 is TGTGCCATCAGTGAGTACGGGGGACTACGTAATGAGCAGTTCTTC.

The chain recombines TRBV7-8 with TRBJ2-5; the match to TRBD2 covers 7 bases. Germline loops: CDR1 SGHVS, CDR2 FQNEAQ. Trimming at V came to 4 bases and at J to 5 bases, leaving 16 bases not matched to a gene. The CDR3 is 17 residues long. CDR3 nucleotide sequence: TGTGCCAGCAGCTCCCGCCCAGACAGCGGGATATCGGAGACCCAGTACTTC. Translating gives CASSSRPDSGISETQYF.

The chain is built from TRBV20-1 and TRBJ2-3; D might be TRBD2 (7 bases). The CDR3 totals 11 residues. With 3 bases removed from V and 7 bases from J, the gap between germline ends came to 8 bases. Germline lookup yields CDR1 DFQATT and CDR2 SNEGSKA (reference sequence). The CDR3 reads CSARGGHTQYF. CDR3 nucleotides: TGCAGTGCTAGGGGGGGGCATACGCAGTATTTT.

This clone turned up a few times. This sequence joins TRBV5-6 and TRBJ2-2; no firm D call. Trimming took 5 bases from V and 3 from J, leaving 11 bases between them. Germline-derived CDR1 and CDR2 are SGHDT and YYEEEE. The CDR3 spans 14 residues. The CDR3 loop is CASRPNRDTGELFF. The DNA of the CDR3 is TGTGCCAGCAGGCCCAACAGAGACACCGGGGAGCTGTTTTTT. Complete variable domain (other parts from reference TRBV5-6 and TRBJ2-2): DAGVTQSPTHLIKTRGQQVTLRCSPKSGHDTVSWYQQALGQGPQFIFQYYEEEERQRGNFPDRFSGHQFPNYSSELNVNALLLGDSALYLCASRPNRDTGELFFGEGSRLTVL.

The table lists this clone with a few counts. The genes are TRBV4-1 and TRBJ1-2; D not certain. The V end lost 2 bases, the J end lost 4 bases, and 8 bases lay between the germline ends. CDR3 size: 13 residues. Germline V gene lookup returns CDR1 MGHRA and CDR2 YSYEKL. DNA of the CDR3: TGCGCCAGCAGCCAAAGGCACGGCTATGGCTACACCTTC. Translation: CASSQRHGYGYTF.

Remarks on this clone: A much bigger clone sits one base away, suggesting this may be a read error. V usage is TRBV7-2 and J usage is TRBJ2-5; D gene unclear. This CDR3 has 11 amino acids. Trimming stripped 5 bases from V and 5 bases from J, with 6 bases between. From germline, CDR1 is SGHTA and CDR2 FQGNSA. CDR3 nucleotide sequence: TGTGCCAGCAGCGTAGGGGAGACCCAGTACTTC. As protein: CASSVGETQYF.

The gene calls are TRBV28 and TRBJ1-4; a weak D match, TRBD1 (5 bases). V dropped 9 bases and J dropped 7 bases, with 15 bases sitting between them. The CDR3 consists of 13 residues. The germline V gene encodes CDR1 MDHEN and CDR2 SYDVKM. CDR3 in DNA: TGTGCCAGTCAGGGACCCGCCTCTGAAAAACTGTTTTTT. Its translation: CASQGPASEKLFF.

This clone came up a few times. The V gene is TRBV18, the J gene TRBJ2-3; weak D call: TRBD1 (5 bases). V was shortened by 8 bases and J by 2 bases, with 11 bases between the two germline ends. Germline V gene lookup returns CDR1 KGHSH and CDR2 LQKENI. The CDR3 contains 13 residues. The CDR3 DNA follows: TGTGCCAGCCAGTGGGGCGACACAGATACGCAGTATTTT. It specifies CASQWGDTDTQYF. The variable domain in full, completed from reference TRBV18 and TRBJ2-3, reads NAGVMQNPRHLVRRRGQEARLRCSPMKGHSHVYWYRQLPEEGLKFMVYLQKENIIDESGMPKERFSAEFPKEGPSILRIQQVVRGDSAAYFCASQWGDTDTQYFGPGTRLTVL.

A few counts support this clone. The chain is built from TRBV11-1 and TRBJ1-4; no clear D. The CDR3 spans 18 residues. Germline CDR1 and CDR2: SGHAT and FQDESV (reference sequence). V gave up 5 bases and J gave up 0 bases, with 19 bases separating them. This CDR3 reads CASSPHYGSGATNEKLFF. The CDR3 bases are TGTGCCAGCAGCCCCCATTATGGGTCGGGTGCAACTAATGAAAAACTGTTTTTT.

The chain couples TRBV29-1 to TRBJ2-5, with 7 bases aligning to TRBD2. The J call may be in error: the DNA end matches TRBJ2-7 better. The V gene's germline CDR1 is SQVTM and CDR2 ANQGSEA. This CDR3 is 14 amino acids long. For the CDR3, the DNA is TGCAGCGGAGGCTATTGCGGGAGTGGCTACGAGCAGTACTTC. It specifies CSGGYCGSGYEQYF.

The gene calls are TRBV6-5 and TRBJ2-2; unclear D gene. The germline gives CDR1 MNHEY, CDR2 SVGAGI. Trimming pared 2 bases from V and 9 bases from J, leaving 13 bases between. There are 14 residues in the CDR3. CDR3 sequence: CASSYNKANRELFF. The CDR3 nucleotides read TGTGCCAGCAGTTACAACAAAGCCAACCGGGAGCTGTTTTTT.

This chain joins TRBV19 and TRBJ2-1; 9 bases match TRBD1. Germline CDR1 and CDR2: LNHDA and SQIVND (reference sequence). The length of the CDR3 is 16 residues. V lost 4 bases and J lost 2; bases outside the gene matches: 6. CDR3: CASSTGQGMAYNEQFF. CDR3 coding DNA: TGTGCCAGTAGTACGGGACAGGGAATGGCCTACAATGAGCAGTTCTTC.